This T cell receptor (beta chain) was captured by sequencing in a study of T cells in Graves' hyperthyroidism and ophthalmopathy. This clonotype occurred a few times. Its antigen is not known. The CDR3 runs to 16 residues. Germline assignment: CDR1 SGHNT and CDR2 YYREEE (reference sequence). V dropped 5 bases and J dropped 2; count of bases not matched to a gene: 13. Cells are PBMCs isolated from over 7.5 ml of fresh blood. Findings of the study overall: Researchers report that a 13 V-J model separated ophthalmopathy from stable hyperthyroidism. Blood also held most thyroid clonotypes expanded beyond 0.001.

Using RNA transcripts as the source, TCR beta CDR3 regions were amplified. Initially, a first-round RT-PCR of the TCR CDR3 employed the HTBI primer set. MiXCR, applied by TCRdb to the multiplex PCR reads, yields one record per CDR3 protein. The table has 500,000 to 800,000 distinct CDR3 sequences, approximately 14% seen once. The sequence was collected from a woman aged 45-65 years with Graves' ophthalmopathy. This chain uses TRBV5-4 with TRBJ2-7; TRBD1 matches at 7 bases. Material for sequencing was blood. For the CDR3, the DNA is TGTGCCAGCAGTTCAGCTAGGGACAGCGACCCCTACGAGCAGTACTTC. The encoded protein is CASSSARDSDPYEQYF.